This entry lists 7 T cell receptor beta chains sequenced from one sample in a study of shared clonotypes between healthy human individuals. Only in-frame clones appear in the TCRdb table, and some are missing; sequencing was by immunoSEQ multiplex PCR. This table holds around 690,000 clones, less than 95% found once. Input material: memory CD8+ T cells from PBMCs. Subset here: CD45RO+ cells pooled with CCR7-negative TemRA cells. The receptors here all came from a man aged 18 to 29 in good health. Some clones in this sample may be carry-over from other donors' samples.

The chain employs TRBV7-9 and TRBJ2-3; 9 bases match TRBD2. The germline CDR1 and CDR2 sequences are SEHNR and FQNEAQ (reference sequence). CDR3 length: 16 residues. V shed 5 bases, J shed 2 bases, and the junction held 8 bases outside the gene matches. The CDR3 loop reads CASSGGLADFTDTQYF. CDR3 bases: TGTGCCAGCAGCGGGGGACTAGCAGACTTCACAGATACGCAGTATTTT.

The chain carries TRBV4-3 and TRBJ2-3; D possibly corresponds to TRBD1 (6 bases). There are 16 residues in the CDR3. V lost 0 bases and J 3 bases, leaving 13 bases between the germline ends. Germline V lookup: CDR1 LGHNA, CDR2 YSLEER. The CDR3 DNA reads TGCGCCAGCAGCCAAGACACAGGGCTGGGTACAGATACGCAGTATTTT. Translating gives CASSQDTGLGTDTQYF.

This chain connects TRBV4-1 to TRBJ1-2; TRBD1 is a possible D gene (6 bases). Germline CDR1 reads MGHRA; CDR2 reads YSYEKL. Trimming pared 0 bases from V and 10 bases from J, leaving 12 bases between. The CDR3 has 13 amino acids. CDR3 in amino acids: CASSQDEDSYYTF. The CDR3 DNA reads TGCGCCAGCAGCCAAGATGAGGACAGTTACTACACCTTC.

The chain joins TRBV28 to TRBJ2-3; D is possibly TRBD2 (5 bases). The V gene's germline CDR1 is MDHEN and CDR2 SYDVKM. CDR3 length equals 15 residues. Between the trimmed V and J ends, which lost 5 bases and 3 bases, there was a span of 15 bases. The CDR3 sequence: CASSPLLSGTDTQYF. CDR3 DNA: TGTGCCAGCAGTCCTCTGTTATCGGGGACAGATACGCAGTATTTT.

A few counts support this clone. The chain combines TRBV30 with TRBJ1-1, with D possibly being TRBD1 (6 bases). The CDR3 is made up of 14 amino acids. CDR1 is GTSNPN and CDR2 is SVGIG in the germline V gene (reference sequence). V gave up 2 bases and J gave up 3 bases, with 13 bases separating them. The chain's CDR3 is CAWSLTGWDTEAFF. In nucleotides, the CDR3 is TGTGCCTGGAGTCTTACAGGGTGGGACACTGAAGCTTTCTTT.

For the CDR3, the DNA is TGTGCCAGCAGTGAAGGATCGGGGGGGAACACTGAAGCTTTCTTT. Residues: CASSEGSGGNTEAFF. The chain recombines TRBV6-1 with TRBJ1-1, with D possibly TRBD1 on 5 matching bases. CDR1 and CDR2 (germline): MNHNS, SASEGT. With 1 base removed from V and 1 base from J, the gap between germline ends came to 10 bases. This CDR3 has 15 residues.

The rearrangement uses TRBV7-3 and TRBJ2-7; D tentatively reads TRBD1 or TRBD2 (6 bases each). The CDR3 runs to 14 residues. Germline CDR1 reads SGHTA; CDR2 reads FQGTGA. The V gene lost 4 bases and the J gene lost 2 bases, with 12 bases spanning the gap. The CDR3 spells CASSSGADPYEQYF. The CDR3 DNA sequence: TGTGCCAGCAGCTCGGGGGCGGACCCCTACGAGCAGTACTTC.